Given below is one T cell receptor beta chain in context. Its cognate antigen has yet to be identified. The sample holds no much larger clone one base away, and base qualities are not on file. The CDR3 runs 12 residues from the cysteine to the phenylalanine. Only CDR3 DNA is held: 36 bases, read in frame from base 1. CDR1 is given as SGHTA and CDR2 as FQGTGA, both from the germline V gene. V is cut by 4 bases and J by 5 bases, and the space between the germline ends is 5 bases. These data come from a study of blood T cell repertoires in COVID-19 (dated by TCRdb to the early 2020s). Concerning the study at large: Samples from collaborators originated in the United States, Italy and Spain and spanned both the acute and convalescent phases of COVID-19. The material from the prospective study consisted of cDNA or gDNA derived from T cells, B-cell-depleted T cells, or PBMCs. The dataset comprised deeply sampled blood TCRbeta repertoires from subjects exposed to, actively infected with, or recovered from COVID-19. The repertoires were made available in a free public database intended to serve as a resource for research on the immune response to SARS-CoV-2. Samples came from the ongoing ImmuneRACE study (first 160 participants) plus 1,254 subjects from 6 global collaborators. A de-identified subject ID, COVID-19 status, age in years and sex were almost always included in the sample metadata. Where available, HLA class I and class II types were taken from metadata supplied by the sample provider and were not determined by assay-based typing.

Study-wide conclusions, independent of this receptor: The amount of clinical and demographic metadata varied by source and participant and was provided uncurated.

Another Seattle source contributed samples from volunteer blood donors who had recovered from COVID-19. The collaborating institutions used their own protocols to collect whole blood in K2EDTA tubes. For TCRbeta analysis, collaborators shipped samples as frozen whole blood, isolated PBMCs, or DNA extracted from either of those sample types. TCRbeta CDR3 regions were amplified from genomic DNA by means of the immunoSEQ Assay, a bias-controlled multiplex PCR. Processing in the source paper ran as follows. Nucleated cell counts per sample were estimated from amplification of reference gene primers within the assay. To quantify the absolute abundance of each unique TCRbeta CDR3 rearrangement, sequence reads were collapsed and filtered. For each sample, productive Simpson clonality was calculated by taking the square root of Simpson's diversity index across productive rearrangements. TCRdb took over this immuneACCESS table, retaining in-frame rearrangements with V and J assigned. Such tables are incomplete; in checked studies, under half of the missing clones stem from an unresolved V gene, and the remainder is unexplained. The D gene and trimming were derived from the DNA, and the V and J assignments and clone size from that table. In this sample the table shows approximately 260,000 clones, roughly 89% of which occur a single time. About 4.5% of the sample belongs to the ten largest clones.

The chain joins TRBV7-3 to TRBJ2-2; the D gene remains uncertain. The specimen sequenced was peripheral blood. The receptor was isolated from a woman aged 40 to 50 who had recovered from COVID-19. The DNA is as follows: TGTGCCAGCAGCTCACATACCGGGGAGCTGTTTTTT. Its translation reads: CASSSHTGELFF.